These 7 T cell receptor beta chains were sequenced from one sample in a study of T-cell memory formation after mild COVID-19. In TCRdb, the 5' RACE reads were re-called with MiXCR into one record per CDR3 protein. This sample yields a few hundred thousand distinct CDR3 sequences, of which 25% to 30% are seen a single time; 13% belongs to the top ten. Sequencing was carried out using PBMCs or a T cell subset sorted from them (not recorded which). The receptors here all came from an adult woman who had mild COVID-19 (a few samples of this study predate the infection). Cell type and time point are not known.

This clonotype turned up a few times. J is TRBJ1-2 and V is TRBV5-1, with D maybe TRBD1 (6 bases). V gave up 0 bases and J gave up 8 bases, with 14 bases separating them. Germline CDR1 is SGHRS and CDR2 is YFSETQ. The CDR3 has 14 residues. The CDR3 nucleotides read TGCGCCAGCAGCTTGGCGGCAGGGGAAGGAGGCTACACCTTC. Translation: CASSLAAGEGGYTF.

The chain is built from TRBV29-1 and TRBJ2-7; 9 bases agree with TRBD1. Germline loops: CDR1 SQVTM, CDR2 ANQGSEA. The junction had 11 bases not matched to a gene; V was cut back by 7 bases and J by 1 base. The CDR3 has 15 amino acids. CDR3 residues: CSAIGAGQGSYEQYF. CDR3 in DNA: TGCAGCGCCATAGGTGCGGGACAGGGTTCCTACGAGCAGTACTTC.

The genes are TRBV7-8 and TRBJ2-5; 7 bases agree with TRBD2. Looked up from germline, CDR1 is SGHVS and CDR2 is FQNEAQ. Trimming took 6 bases from V and 5 from J; bases not matched to a gene: 9. The CDR3 extends over 14 amino acids. The CDR3: CASRSSGGWETQYF. CDR3 nucleotide sequence: TGTGCCAGCAGATCGTCCGGGGGGTGGGAGACCCAGTACTTC.

This clonotype was detected only a few times. The chain has TRBV4-2 and TRBJ2-1; D is possibly TRBD1 or TRBD2 (5 bases each). Trimming cost V 5 bases and J 8 bases, with 10 bases left between them. This CDR3 spans 12 amino acids. The germline V gene has CDR1 LGHNA and CDR2 YNFKEQ. The CDR3 region is CASSGDVDEQFF. The CDR3 bases are TGTGCCAGCAGCGGGGACGTGGATGAGCAGTTCTTC.

The V call is TRBV5-1, the J call TRBJ1-2; D gene ambiguous. The V end was cut by 0 bases, the J end by 0 bases, with 9 bases between. Germline V CDR1 and CDR2: SGHRS, YFSETQ. The CDR3 has 15 residues. CDR3 DNA: TGCGCCAGCAGCTTGGCAGCTCCCTCTAACTATGGCTACACCTTC. This codes for CASSLAAPSNYGYTF.

This clonotype was observed a handful of times. The rearrangement uses TRBV20-1 and TRBJ1-1; TRBD1 agrees at 7 bases. The germline V gene has CDR1 DFQATT and CDR2 SNEGSKA (reference sequence). This CDR3 spans 13 amino acids. After removal of 1 base from V and 3 bases from J, the junction contained 2 bases not matched to a gene. The CDR3 is CSARGDRHTEAFF. DNA for the CDR3: TGCAGTGCTAGAGGGGACAGACACACTGAAGCTTTCTTT.

This clonotype was recorded only once. V is TRBV7-9 and J is TRBJ1-2; D uncertain. The CDR3 has 15 amino acids. CDR1 and CDR2 from the germline V gene are SEHNR and FQNEAQ (reference sequence). V was cut by 6 bases and J by 4 bases, with 18 bases left in between. CDR3 nucleotide sequence: TGTGCCAGCAGTCCCCCCGAGGAGGACTTCTATGGCTACACCTTC. Its protein is CASSPPEEDFYGYTF.